What follows is one T cell receptor beta chain and its context. Its antigen is currently not known. The sample holds no much larger clone one base away, and base qualities are not on file. The source of the sample is a study of blood T cell repertoires in COVID-19 (dated by TCRdb to between 2020 and 2021). About the investigation overall: Samples covering the acute and convalescent phases of COVID-19 were provided by collaborators in the United States, Italy and Spain. The prospective study material was composed of cDNA or gDNA derived from T cells, B-cell-depleted T cells, or PBMCs. Deeply sampled blood TCRbeta repertoires from subjects exposed to, actively infected with, or recovered from COVID-19 were included in the dataset. The repertoires were made available in a free public database intended to serve as a resource for research on the immune response to SARS-CoV-2. Samples were obtained from the ongoing ImmuneRACE study (first 160 participants) and from about 1,300 subjects provided by 6 global collaborators. A de-identified subject ID, COVID-19 status, age in years and sex were almost always included in the sample metadata. Where available, HLA class I and class II types were taken from metadata supplied by the sample provider and were not determined by assay-based typing.

In the prospective study, participants were roughly 18 to 100 years old, resided in about two dozen geographic areas of the United States, and were enrolled through a virtual design. In the prospective study, participants were assigned to cohorts based on the clinical history participants reported in a screening survey and a study questionnaire. Recovered participants in ImmuneRACE Cohort 3 were defined by two consecutive negative NP/OP PCR tests, clearance by a healthcare professional, or resolution of symptoms. In the prospective study, mobile phlebotomists collected whole blood, serum and a nasopharyngeal or oropharyngeal swab from each participant. Participants in the prospective study had the option to provide additional blood draws and questionnaires over a roughly 2-month period. Before DNA extraction, blood samples from the prospective study were shipped at room temperature or frozen. TCRbeta CDR3 regions were amplified from genomic DNA by means of the immunoSEQ Assay, a bias-controlled multiplex PCR. On the authors' methods: Within the assay, amplification of reference gene primers was used to estimate how many nucleated cells each sample contained. To quantify the absolute abundance of each unique TCRbeta CDR3 rearrangement, sequence reads were collapsed and filtered. For each sample, productive Simpson clonality was calculated by taking the square root of Simpson's diversity index across productive rearrangements. Not all clones reach the TCRdb copy of this immuneACCESS table, which keeps in-frame sequences only. Checked studies attribute under half of the gap to unresolved V genes and leave the rest unexplained. V and J calls and clone size are given by that table; D and trimming were obtained from the DNA. The sample records under 450,000 clones, around 87% of which are singletons. 1.3% of the sample is in the top ten clones.

The germline V gene encodes CDR1 SNHLY and CDR2 FYNNEI. At the junction V is shortened by 2 bases and J by 2 bases; bases outside the gene matches: 6. The CDR3 spans 17 residues, from the cysteine through the phenylalanine. Solely the CDR3 DNA is kept, with 51 bases framed from the first base. The research as a whole found: The amount of clinical and demographic metadata varied by source and participant and was provided uncurated.

The chain is encoded by TRBV2 joined to TRBJ1-5; the junction holds 10 bases that match TRBD1. Input material: PBMCs or T cells enriched from blood (not recorded which). The TCR originated in a man aged 25-40 years who had recovered from COVID-19. The CDR3 region reads CASSEWDRGFGNQPQHF. The base sequence is TGTGCCAGCAGTGAATGGGACAGGGGATTCGGCAATCAGCCCCAGCATTTT.